The following is a TCR beta chain sequence with its context. This clone was observed a few times. It lacks a known antigen. No base quality values were provided; no much bigger clone lies one nucleotide off. The data are from a study of cytomegalovirus exposure and HLA in healthy donors (dated by TCRdb to the late 2010s). Some background on the complete study: In an earlier analysis of 587 of the donors, about 260 Gb of sequence data and 117 million unique TCR beta sequences from about 179 million T cells were reported. An early release that covered roughly 600 HLA-typed donors contained around 300 gigabases of sequencing data and tens of millions of unique TCR sequences. The genetic ancestry cluster associated with self-reported Caucasian donors included 81% of the roughly 400 genotyped donors. The study was designed to test whether signatures of past pathogen exposure could be identified by cataloging public T cell receptors. The study used immunosequencing to profile the T cell repertoires of under 700 subjects and linked those repertoires to cytomegalovirus serostatus. A separate validation cohort of 100 to 150 different subjects was used in addition to the roughly 720-subject first cohort. The study combined high-throughput TCR immunosequencing, statistical association of individual TCRs with disease status, and machine learning to predict cytomegalovirus infection status. To study patterns of TCR occurrence, a later analysis re-analyzed previously published TCR beta repertoires from several hundred donors and added high-resolution HLA genotyping. In the later analysis, no new phenotypic data were used to find candidate immune exposures; instead, reliance was placed on TCR beta sequences and their occurrence across donors. An earlier analysis of more than 450 of the donors used high-throughput TCR beta sequencing to judge whether each TCR beta V gene segment behaved as functional or pseudogenic. Alongside the repertoire data, information on donor age, sex, ethnicity and CMV serostatus was compiled. Genome-wide SNP genotypes for about 55% of the roughly 670 donors were used in a later genetic analysis, which treated that subset as a discovery cohort. All discovery cohort repertoires had been generated on a single sequencing platform. HLA typing included class I and class II loci at four-digit resolution. The number of typed donors differed by locus: about 620-640 for A, B, C, DRB1 and DQB1; approximately 540 for DQA1; approximately 610 for DPA1; and roughly 450 for DPB1. A few DR-DQ haplotypes were treated as single units for association and clustering because of strong linkage in the cohort. Among some 410 genotyped donors of the cohort, an average of about 240,000 unique TCR beta nucleotide sequences was sequenced per donor, of which 15% to 20% were non-productive.

Study-wide conclusions, independent of this receptor: A further reported finding was that TCR beta sequences accurately predicted the HLA-A and HLA-B alleles for most subjects in the first cohort. Linkage disequilibrium might explain the correlated functional status among segregating V segments, but an unknown experimental factor could not be ruled out. For the cohort, immune exposure information was limited to CMV serostatus. According to a later analysis, most CMV-associated TCR beta chains appeared to be HLA-restricted, and the HLA associations seemed to be driven largely by CMV exposure. According to a later analysis, TCR association rates differed among HLA loci, with DRB1 alleles showing the most associated TCRs and HLA-C alleles showing the fewest. Several of the top co-occurrence clusters appeared to be linked to parvovirus B19, influenza, CMV and Epstein-Barr virus, according to a later analysis. In a later genetic analysis, a missense DCLRE1C variant was associated with V-gene and J-gene trimming of TCR beta chains, and the association was replicated in an independent cohort. The sequencing pipeline was judged likely to have produced a cluster of highly shared sequence variants as a technical artifact. Assigning TCR associations to individual alleles was difficult when HLA alleles, especially DR and DQ, strongly co-occurred. A later genetic analysis reported fewer N-insertions in productive TCRs among donors in an Asian-associated ancestry cluster than the approximately 700-donor mean. A later analysis found that HLA-associated TCR beta chains were more clonally expanded and had lower generation probabilities than equally common non-associated chains. The presence/absence analyses assumed that sequencing depth was roughly uniform across donors, and that assumption may not be true. Specific HLA alleles were associated with some 15,000 TCR beta sequences at a false discovery rate of 0.05 in a later analysis. A few of the identified cytomegalovirus-associated TCR beta chains were confirmed in vitro to be specific for cytomegalovirus antigens. The authors suggested that the approach could potentially be generalized to other disease states and immunological phenotypes. In both the original and validation cohorts, the classifier was reported to diagnose cytomegalovirus status with high specificity and sensitivity. The study listed 150 to 200 TCR beta chains as associated with cytomegalovirus. Broadly in line with IMGT annotations, most TCR beta V segments showed up in productive rearrangements about 87% or about 30% of the time in an earlier analysis of roughly 590 of the donors. HLA typing was unavailable for some donors at each locus, so association tests used only the typed subset. Some IMGT-functional V segments, including TRBV6-2 and TRBV6-3, could not be distinguished by the 87-base-pair reads and were therefore excluded. This cohort had only TCR beta chains sequenced, and the lack of alpha or paired-chain data limited which features could be detected. Because counts were too low, seventeen rarely observed V segments, including chromosome 9 orphons, were excluded from the earlier analysis of 500 to 700 of the donors. Most TCR sequences were observed very rarely across donors, whereas some public TCRs were present in many individuals.

The cohort was made up of 666 healthy bone marrow donors. All cohort members were sampled while nominally healthy, although unrecorded immune exposures were likely present. The donor was CMV seropositive and was included in the group of some 290 seropositive cohort members. A peripheral blood sample was collected from each donor, and TCR beta sequencing was performed on peripheral blood mononuclear cells. Genomic DNA extraction from the blood cell samples was performed with the Qiagen DNeasy Blood Extraction Kit. The CDR3 goes from the cysteine to the phenylalanine over 13 residues. Of the read, only the CDR3 DNA is kept; its 39 bases are in frame from base 1. V is clipped by 1 base and J by 8 bases, and the sequence between their germline boundaries is 8 bases long. CDR1 and CDR2 (LGHNA, YSLEER) derive from the germline V gene. The method was the immunoSEQ multiplex PCR assay. For the multiplex PCR, a mixture combining 60 forward primers for TCR Vbeta segments and 13 reverse primers for TCR Jbeta segments was used. The CDR3 region of rearranged TCR beta genes was amplified from genomic DNA by a multiplex PCR assay. The amplified TCR beta libraries were sequenced on the Illumina HiSeq System as 87-base-pair reads. The authors processed their data as follows. In a later analysis, about 80 million unique TCR beta chains were counted across the roughly 670 repertoires, and approximately 11 million of these chains were shared by at least two donors. A nearest-neighbor algorithm error-corrected the raw reads and collapsed the reads into unique sequences, merging closely related sequences to remove PCR and sequencing errors. V, D and J gene segments were assigned by aligning CDR3 sequences to IMGT reference sequences. Each retained sequence needed at least a six-nucleotide match to both a V gene segment and a J gene segment. Rearrangements were classified as productive when the CDR3 lacked stop codons and remained in frame with V and J, and all other rearrangements were classified as non-productive. Following IMGT convention, CDR3 was defined as the stretch from the second conserved V-encoded cysteine up to the conserved J-encoded phenylalanine. The earlier analysis of more than 450 of the donors excluded sequences that lacked an unambiguous match to a single V gene segment. In an earlier analysis of around 600 of the donors, V segments were called functional above 56.7% productive rearrangements and were called segregating when the between-donor standard deviation exceeded 5%. A statistical classification framework was developed to diagnose cytomegalovirus status using the catalog of TCR beta chain sequences. V and J gene assignment, in a later analysis, came from comparing TCR nucleotide sequences with IMGT/GENE-DB human TR gene sequences. The TCRdist pipeline was used in a later analysis to assign CDR3 sequences and most-parsimonious VDJ recombination scenarios. In a later analysis, each TCR beta chain was defined by its CDR3 amino acid sequence together with its V-gene family, and reads without a unique V-gene family were excluded. As a way to deal with suspected cross-contamination and a sequencing artifact, a later analysis dropped approximately 590 nucleotide sequences that were highly shared and had low generation probability. For each public chain, a later analysis derived a clonal expansion index from normalized ranks of inferred template counts within each repertoire. Generation probabilities in a later analysis came from a VDJ recombination model fitted to out-of-frame rearrangements, and those results were checked against IGoR. Hypergeometric tests were used in a later analysis to score TCR-TCR, TCR-HLA and TCR-CMV co-occurrence, with a repertoire-size bias correction applied to the TCR pairs. False discovery rates were estimated in a later analysis by permuting HLA or CMV assignments 20 times. In a later analysis, co-occurring TCRs were grouped using DBSCAN, with TCRdist sequence similarity added in when clustering inside HLA-allele-positive subsets. Repertoires with fewer than 30,000 or more than 120,000 public chains were left out of co-occurrence clustering, as were five repertoires with anomalous nucleotide sharing. Sourced from immuneACCESS, this table was stored by TCRdb with only in-frame sequences that have V and J called. A share of the clones is absent; for the studies checked, an unresolved V gene accounts for under half, and the remainder has no known explanation. V, J and clone size are those of that table, while D and trimming were read from the DNA. For this sample there are approximately 190,000 clones; about four fifths appear just once. The ten biggest clones cover around 1.6% of the sample.

Recombination linked TRBV4-3 to TRBJ2-2, with the D gene too uncertain to name. Specimen: PBMCs. The sequence was collected from a man between 40 and 49 years old in good health and CMV-seropositive. The CDR3 reads CASSQALEGELFF. In nucleotide form, the sequence is TGCGCCAGCAGCCAAGCCCTAGAGGGGGAGCTGTTTTTT.